Listed below are T cell receptor beta chains from one sample, sequenced in a study of blood T cell repertoires in COVID-19. The assay was immunoSEQ multiplex PCR, and TCRdb's table has in-frame clones only and misses some. Among a few hundred thousand clones, approximately 85% were seen once, and the ten largest hold around 2.2%. The source material was PBMCs or T cells enriched from blood (not recorded which). These receptors were collected from a man aged 25-45 years who had recovered from COVID-19. Both conserved end residues are part of each CDR3. A D gene is named only where the DNA matches it firmly. Only part of the rows carry a size: once, few, many, or a class if the clone is expanded.

TRBV5-1,TRBJ2-1,NA,NA,TGCGCCAGCAGGGTAGGGGTTGGAAATGAGCAGTTCTTC,CASRVGVGNEQFF
TRBV10-3,TRBJ1-6,NA,NA,TGTGCCATCAGTGTGGCCCCTAATTCACCCCTCCACTTT,CAISVAPNSPLHF
TRBV5-8,TRBJ2-7,TRBD2,NA,TGTGCCAGCAGCTTGTCCGGGGGGAAGGGCAACAAGCAGTACTTC,CASSLSGGKGNKQYF
TRBV19,TRBJ1-5,NA,NA,TGTGCCAGTAGTATAGGGGGCCAGGGAGGTCAGCCCCAGCATTTT,CASSIGGQGGQPQHF
TRBV6-6,TRBJ1-3,TRBD1,once,TGTGCCAGCAGGGGCGACAGGGCCGGAAACACCATATATTTT,CASRGDRAGNTIYF
TRBV11-2,TRBJ2-3,NA,NA,TGTGCCAGCAGCTTAAGGGCGAGGGGGGGTACGCAGTATTTT,CASSLRARGGTQYF
TRBV9,TRBJ1-1,NA,NA,TGTGCCAGCAGCGCCAAAAGACTAGGGGACTCCCCCATGAACACTGAAGCTTTCTTT,CASSAKRLGDSPMNTEAFF
TRBV19,TRBJ2-7,NA,few,TGTGCCAGTAGTACCTCTGCTGGTGCGTACGAGCAGTACTTC,CASSTSAGAYEQYF
TRBV27,TRBJ1-4,TRBD1,NA,TGTGCCAGCAGTTTGGGGACAGGGGATGAAAAACTGTTTTTT,CASSLGTGDEKLFF
TRBV9,TRBJ1-5,NA,once,TGTGCCAGCAGCCCAGGGCAGTTAAATCAGCCCCAGCATTTT,CASSPGQLNQPQHF
TRBV19,TRBJ1-3,NA,NA,TGTGCCAGTAGGGAAATAACAGGGTCTGGAAACACCATATATTTT,CASREITGSGNTIYF
TRBV21-1,TRBJ2-2,NA,NA,TGTGCCAGCAGCAGAATTACAGGGGACACCGGGGAGCTGTTTTTT,CASSRITGDTGELFF
TRBV14,TRBJ1-5,NA,NA,TGTGCCAGCAGCCAAGATTCGGACTTCCTGCCGGACGTAATCAATCCGTACCTCCTAGAGCCCCAGCATTTT,CASSQDSDFLPDVINPYLLEPQHF
TRBV29-1,TRBJ2-3,NA,NA,TGCAGCGGGGGTACTGTACTCACAGATACGCAGTATTTT,CSGGTVLTDTQYF
TRBV6-5,TRBJ1-3,NA,NA,TGTGCCAGCACACGGAGGTCGGGGAAAGGAAACACCATATATTTT,CASTRRSGKGNTIYF
TRBV5-5,TRBJ1-1,TRBD1,NA,TGTGCCAGCAGCCCCTCAGGGGGGTACACTGAAGCTTTCTTT,CASSPSGGYTEAFF
TRBV4-3,TRBJ1-2,TRBD1,few,TGCGCCAGCAGCCAAGTATTAGGGGGCAGGGGCTACACCTTC,CASSQVLGGRGYTF
TRBV21-1,TRBJ2-5,NA,NA,TGTGCCAGCAGCAAAGAGGGTGGAGGGGCCCCGGAGACCCAGTACTTC,CASSKEGGGAPETQYF
TRBV4-2,TRBJ2-3,NA,NA,TGTGCCGCAGGGAGGCCCCAAGATTCAGATACGCAGTATTTT,CAAGRPQDSDTQYF
TRBV7-9,TRBJ1-3,TRBD1,NA,TGTGCCAGCAGCTCCCAGGGGGGTGACACCATATATTTT,CASSSQGGDTIYF
TRBV9,TRBJ1-3,NA,NA,TGTGCCAGCAGTCGGGGTGACTCTGGAAACACCATATATTTT,CASSRGDSGNTIYF
TRBV4-3,TRBJ1-2,TRBD1,NA,TGCGCCAGCAGCCGACAGGGGGCTGGTGGCTACACCTTC,CASSRQGAGGYTF